Listed below are T cell receptor beta chains from one sample, sequenced in a study of shared clonotypes between healthy human individuals. Method: immunoSEQ multiplex PCR; TCRdb's copy keeps in-frame clones and lacks some. This table holds 2 million to 2.5 million clones, 80% to 95% found once. Sequencing was carried out using naive CD4+ T cells from PBMCs. The source of these receptors is a man younger than 35 in good health. Some clones in this sample may be carry-over from other donors' samples. Both conserved end residues are part of each CDR3. D genes are given only for firm matches. Clone size appears in some rows only: once, few, many, or a class for an expanded clone.

NA TRBJ2-7 NA TRBV6-1 TGTGCCAGCAGTGAAGCTGGGACGCCGGCCTACGAGCAGTACTTC CASSEAGTPAYEQYF
NA TRBJ1-4 NA TRBV5-4 TGTGCCAGCAGCGAAGGGGTTCTGCCCGAAAAACTGTTTTTT CASSEGVLPEKLFF
NA TRBJ1-2 NA TRBV5-1 TGCGCCAGCAGCTTGGCCGCGACAGGATCCGGCTACACCTTC CASSLAATGSGYTF
NA TRBJ2-1 NA TRBV28 TGTGCCAGCAGTGGCCGGATAGCGGCGTCCTACAATGAGCAGTTCTTC CASSGRIAASYNEQFF
NA TRBJ1-5 NA TRBV5-5 TGTGCCAGCAGCTTGGCCGGCGGGGGGCCGAGGCAGCCCCAGCATTTT CASSLAGGGPRQPQHF
NA TRBJ1-5 TRBD1 TRBV19 TGTGCCAGTAGTAGACTCCAAGGACAGGGGATGCGTAAGGGCAATCAGCCCCAGCATTTT CASSRLQGQGMRKGNQPQHF
NA TRBJ2-7 TRBD1 TRBV2 TGTGCCAGCAGCGGGACAGGGAGAAGGAACGAGCAGTACTTC CASSGTGRRNEQYF
NA TRBJ1-1 NA TRBV29-1 TGCAGCGTTGTTTGGCAGCATAGGAACACTGAAGCTTTCTTT CSVVWQHRNTEAFF
few TRBJ1-1 NA TRBV29-1 TGCAGCGTTGAAGGGGGCTGGACTGAAGCTTTCTTT CSVEGGWTEAFF
NA TRBJ2-7 NA TRBV5-1 TGCGCCAGCGCCCGCCCCGGGAGCTACGAGCAGTACTTC CASARPGSYEQYF
NA TRBJ1-3 NA TRBV25-1 TGTGCCAGCAGTGAGGTCAGGGGTGGAAACACCATATATTTT CASSEVRGGNTIYF
NA TRBJ2-2 NA TRBV29-1 TGCAGCGCTGTTTGGGAATCCAGTCGAGGGGGGACCGGGGAGCTGTTTTTT CSAVWESSRGGTGELFF
NA TRBJ1-3 NA TRBV25-1 TGTGCCAGCAGTGAAGGGATTTACTCTGGAAACACCATATATTTT CASSEGIYSGNTIYF
once TRBJ2-1 NA TRBV11-2 TGTGCCAGCAGCTTAGACCCGACTCGGGGCAATGAGCAGTTCTTC CASSLDPTRGNEQFF
NA TRBJ2-7 NA TRBV18 TGTGCCAGCTCACCACCTTCCGCTCCCTACGAGCAGTACTTC CASSPPSAPYEQYF
NA TRBJ2-7 TRBD1 TRBV15 TGTGCCACCAGCACCGGGACAGGTTGGCAGTACTTC CATSTGTGWQYF
NA TRBJ1-1 TRBD1 TRBV28 TGTGCCAGCAGTCCAGGGGGCGTGGGGACCACTGAAGCTTTCTTT CASSPGGVGTTEAFF
NA TRBJ2-3 NA TRBV6-1 TGTGCCAGCAGCCCTGGCAGGGACGGAGATACGCAGTATTTT CASSPGRDGDTQYF
NA TRBJ1-2 NA TRBV13 TGTGCCAGCAGCCTGGCGGCTAACTATGGCTACACCTTC CASSLAANYGYTF
NA TRBJ2-5 TRBD2 TRBV5-1 TGCGCCAGCAGCGATCCGGGAGGGCGGGAGACCCAGTACTTC CASSDPGGRETQYF
NA TRBJ2-3 NA TRBV4-1 TGCGCCAGCAGCCCGAGAGGGCTAGAGGTTGATACGCAGTATTTT CASSPRGLEVDTQYF
NA TRBJ2-7 TRBD1 TRBV27 TGTGCCAGCAGTTTTTGGGACAGGCCCCACGAGCAGTACTTC CASSFWDRPHEQYF
once TRBJ1-2 NA TRBV5-1 TGCGCCAGCACAGACAGTAACTATGGCTACACCTTC CASTDSNYGYTF
NA TRBJ2-7 TRBD2 TRBV5-1 TGCGCCAGCAGCGGGGGGACTAGCGGAACAACCTACGAGCAGTACTTC CASSGGTSGTTYEQYF
NA TRBJ2-1 TRBD2 TRBV28 TGTGCCAGCAGTTTATGGGGACTAGCGGGAGGACAATCGCAGTTCTTC CASSLWGLAGGQSQFF
NA TRBJ1-1 NA TRBV2 TGTGCCAGCCTCCTCGAATCGATCCTGAACACTGAAGCTTTCTTT CASLLESILNTEAFF
NA TRBJ2-5 TRBD1 TRBV19 TGTGCCAGTAGTACCAGGGGGCAAGAGACCCAGTACTTC CASSTRGQETQYF